These T cell receptor beta chains were read from a single sample in a study of PD-1 blockade in mismatch repair-deficient tumors. The table came from immunoSEQ multiplex PCR; TCRdb's copy has only in-frame clones and leaves some out. This sample carries more than 85,000 clones, under 90% of them seen once, and the ten largest clones take around 5.8%. The sequenced sample was peripheral blood, obtained roughly eight months after starting pembrolizumab. These receptors came from an adult with mismatch repair-deficient cancer. CDR3s leave out the opening cysteine and the closing phenylalanine or tryptophan.

V gene: TRBV7-8; J gene: TRBJ1-3; CDR3 protein: ASSRGGRDTIY
V gene: TRBV10-3; J gene: TRBJ2-1; CDR3 protein: ATGTSGNNEQF
V gene: TRBV14; J gene: TRBJ1-3; CDR3 protein: ASSHQTQGARGNTIY
V gene: TRBV5-1; J gene: TRBJ2-1; CDR3 protein: ASSLLTGAPGNEQF
V gene: TRBV7-9; J gene: TRBJ1-2; CDR3 protein: ASTRTEDYGYT
V gene: TRBV4-1; J gene: TRBJ1-2; CDR3 protein: ASSRAPGTEQGYT
V gene: TRBV6-1; J gene: TRBJ1-1; CDR3 protein: ASRDTVNTEAF
V gene: TRBV11-2; J gene: TRBJ2-1; CDR3 protein: ASSLDGRDGSYNEQF
V gene: TRBV11-2; J gene: TRBJ1-1; CDR3 protein: ASSRTWASRDTEAF
V gene: TRBV2; J gene: TRBJ1-2; CDR3 protein: ASSEGPQIKAYGYT
V gene: TRBV19; J gene: TRBJ2-6; CDR3 protein: ASSIGPRAANVLT
V gene: TRBV2; J gene: TRBJ2-7; CDR3 protein: ASSGQSSYEQY
V gene: TRBV7-2; J gene: TRBJ1-2; CDR3 protein: ASSLQQGGYGYT
V gene: TRBV7-9; J gene: TRBJ2-7; CDR3 protein: ASSTRQGSEQY
V gene: TRBV6-4; J gene: TRBJ2-3; CDR3 protein: ASSEGQSTDTQY
V gene: TRBV7-9; J gene: TRBJ2-7; CDR3 protein: ASSPRLAGRYEQY
V gene: TRBV19; J gene: TRBJ2-1; CDR3 protein: ASSIGPTSWAYNEQF
V gene: TRBV6-1; J gene: TRBJ2-1; CDR3 protein: ASSENPSGYNEQF
V gene: TRBV5-1; J gene: TRBJ2-2; CDR3 protein: ASSLSTGAGELF
V gene: TRBV29-1; J gene: TRBJ2-7; CDR3 protein: SAATSSYEQY
V gene: TRBV19; J gene: TRBJ2-2; CDR3 protein: ASSTRDIATGELF
V gene: TRBV15; J gene: TRBJ2-2; CDR3 protein: ATSRDRWTGELF
V gene: TRBV5-1; J gene: TRBJ2-7; CDR3 protein: ASSLKAGGQGEQY
V gene: TRBV5-6; J gene: TRBJ2-7; CDR3 protein: ASSLNRYEQY
V gene: TRBV7-2; J gene: TRBJ2-7; CDR3 protein: ASSLGDGREPHEQY
V gene: TRBV6-1; J gene: TRBJ1-1; CDR3 protein: ASSVAPRVNTEAF
V gene: TRBV9; J gene: TRBJ1-1; CDR3 protein: ACGEGTEAF
V gene: TRBV29-1; J gene: TRBJ1-1; CDR3 protein: SVEEGGAAF
V gene: TRBV19; J gene: TRBJ2-7; CDR3 protein: ASSRLGSYEQY
V gene: TRBV5-4; J gene: TRBJ2-1; CDR3 protein: ASSLDSNSIWEQF
V gene: TRBV7-9; J gene: TRBJ2-3; CDR3 protein: ASSLLSTDTQY
V gene: TRBV21-1; J gene: TRBJ2-1; CDR3 protein: ASSLTSLDEQF
V gene: TRBV28; J gene: TRBJ2-7; CDR3 protein: ASSLWGGEQY
V gene: TRBV9; J gene: TRBJ2-3; CDR3 protein: ASSGRAGVTDTQY
V gene: TRBV9; J gene: TRBJ1-1; CDR3 protein: ASTTGGGPGNTEAF
V gene: TRBV10-3; J gene: TRBJ2-1; CDR3 protein: AIQGTSGSISGGEQF
V gene: TRBV5-1; J gene: TRBJ2-7; CDR3 protein: ASSPGLAGRYEQY
V gene: TRBV5-8; J gene: TRBJ2-7; CDR3 protein: ASSLDVRGNYEQY
V gene: TRBV5-6; J gene: TRBJ2-1; CDR3 protein: ASSLGVRRGHNEQF
V gene: TRBV16; J gene: TRBJ2-3; CDR3 protein: ASSHRDRESPDTDTQY
V gene: TRBV13; J gene: TRBJ2-4; CDR3 protein: ASSLAGLAGTKNIQY
V gene: TRBV11-2; J gene: TRBJ1-5; CDR3 protein: ASSSSLFAVTQPQH
V gene: TRBV5-1; J gene: TRBJ1-1; CDR3 protein: ASSQVMTENTEAF
V gene: TRBV6-5; J gene: TRBJ2-7; CDR3 protein: ASTVSSGNHEQY